This is a list of T cell receptor beta chains from one sample in a study of T cells in tumors after PD-1 blockade. Clones were read by immunoSEQ multiplex PCR, and TCRdb kept only the in-frame ones, dropping some. The sample holds under 40,000 clones; 73% are singletons and the top ten take about two fifths. This specimen was PBMCs, taken after anti-PD-1 treatment. These receptors were taken from a human donor with basal cell carcinoma. CDR3s leave out the opening cysteine and the closing phenylalanine or tryptophan. The order of the fields is J gene, V gene, CDR3 protein.

TRBJ2-1,TRBV6-2/TRBV6-3,ASSFGLAFSYNEQF
TRBJ1-5,TRBV28,ASGPGGSNQPQH
TRBJ2-3,TRBV24-1,ATGGTGGTDTQY
TRBJ2-1,TRBV7-9,ASSSTGTGGNEQF
TRBJ1-5,TRBV7-9,ASSVTGGSQPQH
TRBJ2-7,TRBV4-3,ASSKVASGFSYEQY
TRBJ2-3,TRBV7-6,ASSLGGGFTDTQY
TRBJ2-2,TRBV4-2,ASSHGTSGYTGELF
TRBJ1-5,TRBV5-6,ASSLSGYGQPQH
TRBJ2-7,TRBV14,ASSQGPAEQY
TRBJ2-1,TRBV24-1,ATSGDSGREQF
TRBJ1-2,TRBV29-1,SVTNTGTYGYT
TRBJ2-1,TRBV28,ASSLISGAGNEQF
TRBJ2-2,TRBV7-2,ASSSGQGTTGELF
TRBJ2-7,TRBV7-9,ASSLGLAGGGEQY
TRBJ1-2,TRBV19,ASNRGPVDYGYT
TRBJ2-3,TRBV30,AWGRLAGVADTQY
TRBJ1-4,TRBV5-1,ASSPTGSDNEKLF
TRBJ2-3,TRBV7-6,ASTYSSGQRGDTQY
TRBJ1-4,TRBV27,ASSSPGGIKEKLF
TRBJ1-2,TRBV7-2,ASRLPGYGYT
TRBJ1-5,TRBV19,ASRSGQGAWRVDNQPQH
TRBJ1-4,TRBV5-1,ASRYRGGGKLF
TRBJ2-5,TRBV2,ARAVTRQETQY
TRBJ2-7,TRBV6-9,ASSYSTGAVREQY
TRBJ1-5,TRBV12-3/TRBV12-4,ASSLEGGPTQH
TRBJ1-6,TRBV30,AWSRTGSSYNSPLH
TRBJ2-5,TRBV18,ASSPSVGQETQY
TRBJ2-7,TRBV4-2,ASSQRDRGTEQY
TRBJ1-2,TRBV3-1/TRBV3-2,ASSQQVSNYGYT
TRBJ2-1,TRBV7-2,ASSFDKSSYNEQF
TRBJ1-2,TRBV12-3/TRBV12-4,ASSSMTGEGYT
TRBJ2-7,TRBV7-2,ASSSRTSGFQY